The entry below gives a single T cell receptor (beta chain) sequence along with its context. Its antigen is unidentified. Germline V CDR1 and CDR2: MNHEY, SVGAGI. V shed 7 bases and J shed 2 bases, with 15 bases lying between them. The CDR3 has 14 amino acids. Antigen-specific CD4+ T cell clonotypes were called by their expansion after viral peptide-pool culture in ViraFEST. Scientists isolated CD4+ T cells after a roughly 10-day culture period ended. According to the study, vaccine recipients showed no prior SARS-CoV-2 infection and negative nucleocapsid antibodies. Half-medium replacement with IL-2 medium occurred on days 3 and 7. TCRdb's copy holds only in-frame clones and misses some; the assay was immunoSEQ multiplex PCR. The data contain 20,000 to 25,000 clones, roughly 80% of them singletons. The sample comes from a study of vaccination effects on CD4 cells after COVID-19. Study-wide points: Researchers reported few convalescent patients and no early post-infection timepoints in the study.

The source is a human donor who received a COVID-19 vaccine. Material: CD4+ T cells from PBMCs cultured with HCoV-NL63 spike peptides, obtained before COVID-19 vaccination. This chain uses TRBV6-5 with TRBJ2-7; D not resolved. CDR3 residues: CASKGTTSTYEQYF. CDR3 nucleotide sequence: TGTGCCAGCAAGGGAACCACCTCTACCTACGAGCAGTACTTC.